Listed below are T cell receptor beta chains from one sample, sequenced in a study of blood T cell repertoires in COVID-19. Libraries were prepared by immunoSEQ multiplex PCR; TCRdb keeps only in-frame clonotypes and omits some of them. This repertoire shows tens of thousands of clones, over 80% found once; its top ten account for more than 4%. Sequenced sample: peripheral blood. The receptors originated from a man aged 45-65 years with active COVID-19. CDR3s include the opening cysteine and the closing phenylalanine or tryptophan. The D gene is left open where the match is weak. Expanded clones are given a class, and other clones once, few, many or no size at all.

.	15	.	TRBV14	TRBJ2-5	CASSPILGFTETQYF	TGTGCCAGCAGCCCCATACTAGGATTCACGGAGACCCAGTACTTC
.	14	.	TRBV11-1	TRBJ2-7	CASSFVEQGREQYF	TGTGCCAGCAGCTTTGTCGAACAGGGACGCGAGCAGTACTTC
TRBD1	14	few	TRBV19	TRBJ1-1	CASTGDRMNTEAFF	TGTGCCAGTACTGGGGACAGGATGAACACTGAAGCTTTCTTT
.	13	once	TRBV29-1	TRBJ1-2	CSVVQGRNYGYTF	TGCAGCGTTGTCCAGGGGCGAAACTATGGCTACACCTTC
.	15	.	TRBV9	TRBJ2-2	CASSGDFAGGGELFF	TGTGCCAGCAGCGGGGACTTCGCAGGGGGCGGGGAGCTGTTTTTT
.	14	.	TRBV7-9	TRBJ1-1	CASSFGTINTEAFF	TGTGCCAGCAGCTTTGGCACCATTAACACTGAAGCTTTCTTT
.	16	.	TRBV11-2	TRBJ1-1	CASNILDGGLYTEAFF	TGTGCCAGCAACATTCTGGACGGGGGGTTGTACACTGAAGCTTTCTTT
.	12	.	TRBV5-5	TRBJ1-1	CASSWAGAEAFF	TGTGCCAGCAGCTGGGCGGGGGCTGAAGCTTTCTTT
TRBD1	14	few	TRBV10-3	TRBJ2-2	CAISGDRGTGELFF	TGTGCCATCAGTGGGGACAGGGGCACCGGGGAGCTGTTTTTT
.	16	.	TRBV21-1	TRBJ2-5	CASSINWTGNQETQYF	TGTGCCAGCAGCATTAACTGGACAGGAAACCAAGAGACCCAGTACTTC
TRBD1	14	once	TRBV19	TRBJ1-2	CARSDRASIYGYTF	TGTGCCAGATCGGACAGGGCCTCTATCTATGGCTACACCTTC
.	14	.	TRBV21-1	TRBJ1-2	CASSTKNRVYGYTF	TGTGCCAGCAGCACCAAGAACCGAGTCTATGGCTACACCTTC
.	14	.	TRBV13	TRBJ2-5	CASSLVPGDETQYF	TGTGCCAGCAGCTTAGTTCCAGGGGATGAGACCCAGTACTTC
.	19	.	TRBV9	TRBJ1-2	CASSVATQRPGEANYGYTF	TGTGCCAGCAGCGTAGCTACCCAGAGACCAGGGGAAGCTAACTATGGCTACACCTTC
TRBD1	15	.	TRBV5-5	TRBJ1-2	CASSSSRDRAYGYTF	TGTGCCAGCAGCTCCTCCCGGGACAGGGCCTATGGCTACACCTTC
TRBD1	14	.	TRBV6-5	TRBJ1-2	CASRILQGAAGYTF	TGTGCCAGCAGAATCTTACAGGGGGCGGCCGGCTACACCTTC
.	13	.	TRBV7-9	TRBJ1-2	CAPSWTTNYGYTF	TGTGCCCCTAGTTGGACTACTAACTATGGCTACACCTTC
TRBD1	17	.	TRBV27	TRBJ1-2	CASSDRDRGRANYGYTF	TGTGCCAGCAGTGACCGGGACAGGGGTAGAGCTAACTATGGCTACACCTTC
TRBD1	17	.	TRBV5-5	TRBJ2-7	CASSPPLPDRTSYEQYF	TGTGCCAGCAGCCCCCCTCTCCCGGACAGGACCTCCTACGAGCAGTACTTC
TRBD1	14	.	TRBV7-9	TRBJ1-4	CASSGGQGNEKLFF	TGTGCCAGCAGCGGAGGACAGGGTAACGAAAAACTGTTTTTT
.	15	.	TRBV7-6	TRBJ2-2	CASSPSLGGTGELFF	TGTGCCAGCAGCCCAAGCTTGGGGGGTACCGGGGAGCTGTTTTTT
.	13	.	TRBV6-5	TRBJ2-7	CASSPNGAREQYF	TGTGCCAGCAGCCCAAATGGGGCGCGCGAGCAGTACTTC
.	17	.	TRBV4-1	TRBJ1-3	CASSQQFGGPTGNTIYF	TGCGCCAGCAGCCAGCAGTTCGGGGGGCCAACTGGAAACACCATATATTTT
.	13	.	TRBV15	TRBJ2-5	CATAGTHLETQYF	TGTGCCACGGCCGGGACACACCTAGAGACCCAGTACTTC
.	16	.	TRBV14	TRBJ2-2	CASSQSRTAMGGELFF	TGTGCCAGCAGCCAATCAAGGACAGCAATGGGCGGGGAGCTGTTTTTT
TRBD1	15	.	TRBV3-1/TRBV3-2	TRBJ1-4	CASSQAGQGSEKLFF	TGTGCCAGCAGCCAAGCTGGACAGGGTAGCGAAAAACTGTTTTTT
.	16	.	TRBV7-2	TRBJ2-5	CASSPQRETGWETQYF	TGTGCCAGCAGCCCACAGAGGGAAACAGGGTGGGAGACCCAGTACTTC
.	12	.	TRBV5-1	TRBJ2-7	CASSSNLDEQYF	TGCGCCAGCAGCTCTAATCTCGACGAGCAGTACTTC
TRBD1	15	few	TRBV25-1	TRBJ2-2	CASSDGQAHTGELFF	TGTGCCAGCAGTGACGGACAGGCTCACACCGGGGAGCTGTTTTTT
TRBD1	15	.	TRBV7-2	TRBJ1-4	CASSRSQGTNEKLFF	TGTGCCAGCAGCCGGTCACAGGGGACAAATGAAAAACTGTTTTTT
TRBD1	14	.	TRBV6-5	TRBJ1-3	CASSSGTAGNTIYF	TGTGCCAGCAGTTCAGGGACAGCTGGAAACACCATATATTTT
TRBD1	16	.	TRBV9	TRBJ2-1	CASSAPGTGGYNEQFF	TGTGCCAGCAGCGCCCCCGGGACAGGAGGCTACAATGAGCAGTTCTTC
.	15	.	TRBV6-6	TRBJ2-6	CASTDSGAGANVLTF	TGTGCCAGCACTGATTCCGGGGCTGGGGCCAACGTCCTGACTTTC
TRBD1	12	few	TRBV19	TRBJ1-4	CASGTGNEKLFF	TGTGCGTCGGGGACAGGGAATGAAAAACTGTTTTTT
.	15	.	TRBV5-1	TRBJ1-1	CASSTATQRNTEAFF	TGCGCCAGCAGCACTGCAACGCAAAGGAACACTGAAGCTTTCTTT
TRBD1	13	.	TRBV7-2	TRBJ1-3	CASSGQGGNTIYF	TGTGCCAGCAGTGGACAGGGCGGAAACACCATATATTTT
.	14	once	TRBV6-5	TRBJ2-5	CASSYSPSQETQYF	TGTGCCAGCAGTTACTCCCCCTCGCAAGAGACCCAGTACTTC
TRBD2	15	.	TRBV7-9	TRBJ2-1	CASSSPGGSDNEQFF	TGTGCCAGCAGCTCCCCGGGAGGCAGCGACAATGAGCAGTTCTTC
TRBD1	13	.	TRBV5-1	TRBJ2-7	CASSTGTAYEQYF	TGCGCCAGCAGCACAGGGACAGCCTACGAGCAGTACTTC
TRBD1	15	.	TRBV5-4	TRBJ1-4	CASSTTQGANEKLFF	TGTGCCAGCAGCACGACACAGGGGGCTAATGAAAAACTGTTTTTT
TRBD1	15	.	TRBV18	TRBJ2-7	CASSLQRDRVPEQYF	TGTGCCAGCTCACTTCAAAGGGACAGGGTCCCCGAGCAGTACTTC
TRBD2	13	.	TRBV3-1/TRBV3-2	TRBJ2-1	CASSQTSGGLPFF	TGTGCCAGCAGCCAAACTTCGGGGGGACTCCCGTTCTTC
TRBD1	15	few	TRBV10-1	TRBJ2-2	CASSPNRGSTGELFF	TGCGCCAGCAGCCCTAACAGGGGGAGCACCGGGGAGCTGTTTTTT
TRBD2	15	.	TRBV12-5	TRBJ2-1	CASGHGLGWDNEQFF	TGTGCTAGTGGTCACGGACTAGGCTGGGACAATGAGCAGTTCTTC
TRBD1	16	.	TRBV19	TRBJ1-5	CASSIRGDRGNQPQHF	TGTGCCAGTAGTATTCGGGGGGACAGGGGGAATCAGCCCCAGCATTTT
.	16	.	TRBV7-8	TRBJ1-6	CASSSLRGGYNSPLHF	TGTGCCAGCAGCTCCCTCCGCGGGGGCTACAATTCACCCCTCCACTTT
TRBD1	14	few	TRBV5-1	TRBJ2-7	CASSSWDRSYEQYF	TGCGCCAGCAGCTCGTGGGACAGGTCCTACGAGCAGTACTTC
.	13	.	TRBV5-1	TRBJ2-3	CASSLVAPDTQYF	TGCGCCAGCAGCTTGGTGGCCCCAGATACGCAGTATTTT
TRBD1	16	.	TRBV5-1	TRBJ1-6	CASSFHRQGANSPLHF	TGCGCCAGCAGCTTCCATAGGCAGGGGGCTAATTCACCCCTCCACTTT
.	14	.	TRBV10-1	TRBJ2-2	CASRKTVGTGELFF	TGCGCCAGCAGGAAGACAGTGGGGACCGGGGAGCTGTTTTTT
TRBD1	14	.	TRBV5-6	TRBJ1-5	CASSLGQGDQPQHF	TGTGCCAGCAGCTTGGGTCAGGGGGATCAGCCCCAGCATTTT
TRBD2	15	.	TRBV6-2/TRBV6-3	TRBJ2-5	CASSYWGLAGETQYF	TGTGCCAGCAGTTACTGGGGACTAGCGGGAGAGACCCAGTACTTC
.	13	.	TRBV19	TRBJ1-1	CASSMSMNTEAFF	TGTGCCAGTAGTATGTCCATGAACACTGAAGCTTTCTTT
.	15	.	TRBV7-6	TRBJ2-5	CASSPPTRQGETQYF	TGTGCCAGCAGCCCACCCACTAGGCAAGGAGAGACCCAGTACTTC